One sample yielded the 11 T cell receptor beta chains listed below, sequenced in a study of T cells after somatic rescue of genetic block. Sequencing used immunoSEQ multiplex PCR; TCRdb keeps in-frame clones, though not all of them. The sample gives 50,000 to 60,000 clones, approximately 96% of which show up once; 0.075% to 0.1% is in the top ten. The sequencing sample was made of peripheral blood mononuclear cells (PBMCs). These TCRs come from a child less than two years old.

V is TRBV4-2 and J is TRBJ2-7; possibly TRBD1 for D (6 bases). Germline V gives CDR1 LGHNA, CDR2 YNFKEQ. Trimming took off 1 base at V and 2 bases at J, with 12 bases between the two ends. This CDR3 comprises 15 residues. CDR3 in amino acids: CASSQGGGQTYEQYF. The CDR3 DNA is TGTGCCAGCAGCCAAGGTGGGGGACAAACCTACGAGCAGTACTTC.

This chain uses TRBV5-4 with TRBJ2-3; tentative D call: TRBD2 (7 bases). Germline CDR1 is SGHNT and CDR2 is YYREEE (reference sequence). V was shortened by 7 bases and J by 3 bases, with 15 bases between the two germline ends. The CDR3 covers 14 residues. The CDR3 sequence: CASGQGGGTDTQYF. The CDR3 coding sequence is TGTGCCAGCGGGCAAGGGGGGGGGACAGATACGCAGTATTTT.

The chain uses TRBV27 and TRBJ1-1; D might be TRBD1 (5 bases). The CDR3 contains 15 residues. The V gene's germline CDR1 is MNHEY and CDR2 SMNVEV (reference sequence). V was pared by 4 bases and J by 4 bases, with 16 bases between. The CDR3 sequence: CASSSLMQGVTEAFF. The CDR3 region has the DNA TGTGCCAGCAGTTCCCTGATGCAGGGAGTCACTGAAGCTTTCTTT.

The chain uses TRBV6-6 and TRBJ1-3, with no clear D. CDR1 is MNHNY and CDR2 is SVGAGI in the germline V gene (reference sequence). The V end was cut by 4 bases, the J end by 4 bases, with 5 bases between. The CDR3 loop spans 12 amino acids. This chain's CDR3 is CASSFEGNTIYF. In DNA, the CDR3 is TGTGCCAGCAGTTTCGAGGGAAACACCATATATTTT.

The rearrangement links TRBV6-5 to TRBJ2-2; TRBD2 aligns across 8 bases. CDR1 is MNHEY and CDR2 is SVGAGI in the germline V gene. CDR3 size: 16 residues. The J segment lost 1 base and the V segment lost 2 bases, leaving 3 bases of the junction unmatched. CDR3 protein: CASSYEAGGNTGELFF. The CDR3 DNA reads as TGTGCCAGCAGTTACGAGGCGGGAGGGAACACCGGGGAGCTGTTTTTT.

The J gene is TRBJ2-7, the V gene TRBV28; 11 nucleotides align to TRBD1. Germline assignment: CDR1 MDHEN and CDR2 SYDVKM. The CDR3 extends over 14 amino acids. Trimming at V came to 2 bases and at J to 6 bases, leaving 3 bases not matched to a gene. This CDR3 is CASSLGTGGGEQYF. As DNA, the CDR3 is TGTGCCAGCAGTTTAGGGACAGGGGGAGGCGAGCAGTACTTC.

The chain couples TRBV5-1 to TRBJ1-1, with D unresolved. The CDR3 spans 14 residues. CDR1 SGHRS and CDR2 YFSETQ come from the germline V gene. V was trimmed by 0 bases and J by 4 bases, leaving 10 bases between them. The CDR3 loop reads CASSLAGWGTEAFF. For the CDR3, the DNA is TGCGCCAGCAGCTTGGCAGGTTGGGGCACTGAAGCTTTCTTT.

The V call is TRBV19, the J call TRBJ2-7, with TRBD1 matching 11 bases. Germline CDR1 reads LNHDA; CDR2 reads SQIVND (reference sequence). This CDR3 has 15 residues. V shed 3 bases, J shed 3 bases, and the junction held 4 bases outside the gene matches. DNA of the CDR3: TGTGCCAGTAGTATTAGGACAGGGGGCGTCTACGAGCAGTACTTC. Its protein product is CASSIRTGGVYEQYF. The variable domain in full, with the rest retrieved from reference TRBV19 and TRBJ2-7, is DGGITQSPKYLFRKEGQNVTLSCEQNLNHDAMYWYRQDPGQGLRLIYYSQIVNDFQKGDIAEGYSVSREKKESFPLTVTSAQKNPTAFYLCASSIRTGGVYEQYFGPGTRLTVT.

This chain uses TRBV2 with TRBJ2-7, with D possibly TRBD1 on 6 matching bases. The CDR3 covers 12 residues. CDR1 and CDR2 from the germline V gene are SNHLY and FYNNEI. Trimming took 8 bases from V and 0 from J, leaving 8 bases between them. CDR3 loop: CASWDNSYEQYF. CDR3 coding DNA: TGTGCCAGCTGGGACAACTCCTACGAGCAGTACTTC.

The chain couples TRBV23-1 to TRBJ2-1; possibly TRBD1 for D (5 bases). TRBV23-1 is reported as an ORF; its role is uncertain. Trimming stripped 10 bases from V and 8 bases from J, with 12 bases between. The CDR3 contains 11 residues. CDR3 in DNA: TGCGCCACCCGAAAGGGGCATGAGCAGTTCTTC. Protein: CATRKGHEQFF.

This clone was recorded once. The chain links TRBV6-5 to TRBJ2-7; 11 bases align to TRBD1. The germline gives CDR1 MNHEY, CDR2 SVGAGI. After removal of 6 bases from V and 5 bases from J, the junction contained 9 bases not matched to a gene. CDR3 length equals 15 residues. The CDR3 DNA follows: TGTGCCAGCAGGCCCGGACAGGGGGCGCGCCACGAGCAGTACTTC. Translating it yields CASRPGQGARHEQYF.